This TCR beta chain is from a study of patients and donors after allogeneic stem cell transplantation. The sample holds a few counts of this clonotype. One entry per CDR3 protein, called by TCRdb with MiXCR from the RT-PCR reads. The profile covers 200,000 to 250,000 distinct CDR3 sequences, with roughly 14% appearing a single time and approximately 10% taken by the ten largest. This CDR3 has 14 amino acids. Trimming shortened V by 5 bases and J by 1 base, and 11 bases separated the two germline ends. The sequencing input was blood, either unsorted or a sorted T cell fraction (not recorded which). The clonotype originates from a human donor who was either an allogeneic HSCT recipient or a stem cell or donor lymphocyte infusion donor (not recorded which). It is not recorded whose cells these are; they may come from a transplant donor. J is TRBJ2-5 and V is TRBV12-3 or TRBV12-4; D unclear. The CDR3 nucleotides read TGTGCCAGCAGTCCCGGACCCATCCAAGAGACCCAGTACTTC. Protein: CASSPGPIQETQYF.